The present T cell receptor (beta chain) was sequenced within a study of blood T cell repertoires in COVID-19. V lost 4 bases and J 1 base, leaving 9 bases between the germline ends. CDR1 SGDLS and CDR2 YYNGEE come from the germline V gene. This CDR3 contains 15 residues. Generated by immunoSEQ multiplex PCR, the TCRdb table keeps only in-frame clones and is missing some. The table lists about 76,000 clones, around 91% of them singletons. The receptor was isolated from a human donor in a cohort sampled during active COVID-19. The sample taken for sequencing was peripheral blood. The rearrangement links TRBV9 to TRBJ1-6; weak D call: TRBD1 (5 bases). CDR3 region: CASSPGGSYNSPLHF. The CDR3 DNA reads TGTGCCAGCAGCCCCGGGGGATCCTATAATTCACCCCTCCACTTT. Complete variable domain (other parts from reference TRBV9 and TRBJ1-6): DSGVTQTPKHLITATGQRVTLRCSPRSGDLSVYWYQQSLDQGLQFLIQYYNGEERAKGNILERFSAQQFPDLHSELNLSSLELGDSALYFCASSPGGSYNSPLHFGNGTRLTVT.